This is a list of T cell receptor beta chains from one sample in a study of cytomegalovirus exposure and HLA in healthy donors. Some clones are missing from TCRdb's copy, which holds only in-frame ones; the method was immunoSEQ multiplex PCR. The sample records 85,000 to 95,000 clones, roughly two thirds being singletons. The sample was PBMCs. Receptors originate from a woman aged 30 to 39 in good health and CMV-seronegative. Both conserved end residues are part of each CDR3. Fields, in order: CDR3 protein, CDR3 DNA, V gene, clone size, J gene, D gene, CDR3 length. D genes are given only for firm matches. Some rows have no size entry. The others give once, few or many, or a class for an expanded clone.

CASSFQANTGELFF,TGTGCCAGCAGTTTTCAGGCGAACACCGGGGAGCTGTTTTTT,TRBV28,NA,TRBJ2-2,NA,14
CSVVGAGGADTGELFF,TGCAGCGTTGTAGGCGCTGGGGGCGCTGACACCGGGGAGCTGTTTTTT,TRBV29-1,NA,TRBJ2-2,NA,16
CASSQEPGQGLYEQFF,TGTGCCAGCAGCCAAGAACCGGGACAGGGGTTGTATGAGCAGTTCTTC,TRBV14,NA,TRBJ2-1,TRBD1,16
CASSLYSLNEKLFF,TGTGCCAGCAGCTTGTACAGTCTCAATGAAAAACTGTTTTTT,TRBV7-2,NA,TRBJ1-4,NA,14
CATNPDRSEAFF,TGTGCCACTAACCCCGACAGGTCCGAAGCTTTCTTT,TRBV6-6,NA,TRBJ1-1,NA,12
CASSESYSTDTQYF,TGTGCCAGCAGCGAGAGCTATAGCACAGATACGCAGTATTTT,TRBV9,NA,TRBJ2-3,NA,14
CASSPTSGAREQYF,TGTGCCAGCAGCCCGACTAGCGGGGCTAGGGAGCAGTACTTC,TRBV4-2,NA,TRBJ2-7,TRBD2,14
CASRRGGNYGYTF,TGTGCCAGCAGACGAGGGGGCAACTATGGCTACACCTTC,TRBV6-5,NA,TRBJ1-2,TRBD1,13
CASSQTSGTYEQYF,TGTGCCAGCAGCCAGACTAGCGGGACCTACGAGCAGTACTTC,TRBV6-6,NA,TRBJ2-7,TRBD2,14
CASSLDRTQGEKLFF,TGCGCCAGCAGCCTGGACCGGACCCAGGGGGAAAAACTGTTTTTT,TRBV4-1,few,TRBJ1-4,NA,15
CASSEGGAVLGYGYTF,TGTGCCAGCAGTGAAGGGGGCGCAGTATTGGGCTATGGCTACACCTTC,TRBV6-1,NA,TRBJ1-2,NA,16
CAWSILGTGTSEQYF,TGTGCCTGGAGTATACTGGGGACAGGGACGAGCGAGCAGTACTTC,TRBV30,NA,TRBJ2-7,TRBD1,15
CASSLSVAGNTEAFF,TGTGCCAGCAGTTTAAGTGTCGCAGGGAACACTGAAGCTTTCTTT,TRBV27,once,TRBJ1-1,NA,15
CASSLAAGVSGNTIYF,TGTGCCAGCAGCTTGGCGGCAGGGGTCTCTGGAAACACCATATATTTT,TRBV5-4,NA,TRBJ1-3,NA,16
CASSFEDSYGYTF,TGTGCCAGCAGCTTTGAGGACAGCTATGGCTACACCTTC,TRBV11-2,few,TRBJ1-2,NA,13
CASSLLRGKGYGYTF,TGTGCCAGCAGCCTCCTTCGGGGGAAAGGCTATGGCTACACCTTC,TRBV14,few,TRBJ1-2,NA,15
CASSLPLAGGPGSYNEQFF,TGTGCCAGCAGTTTGCCTCTAGCGGGAGGGCCCGGGTCCTACAATGAGCAGTTCTTC,TRBV27,NA,TRBJ2-1,TRBD2,19
CASSQGRSGLTYEQYF,TGCGCCAGCAGCCAAGGAAGGAGCGGGTTAACCTACGAGCAGTACTTC,TRBV4-1,few,TRBJ2-7,NA,16
CASSLTGTVYNSPLHF,TGTGCCAGCAGCTTGACTGGGACAGTCTATAATTCACCCCTCCACTTT,TRBV5-4,NA,TRBJ1-6,TRBD1,16
CASSTSGGFRMNTEAFF,TGTGCCAGCAGCACTAGTGGAGGGTTTCGCATGAACACTGAAGCTTTCTTT,TRBV7-3,once,TRBJ1-1,NA,17
CASSQGGTVQFF,TGTGCCAGCAGCCAAGGCGGGACAGTGCAGTTCTTC,TRBV14,NA,TRBJ2-1,NA,12
CASSVRTSGRGDTQYF,TGTGCCAGCAGCGTTAGGACTAGCGGGAGGGGAGATACGCAGTATTTT,TRBV5-4,once,TRBJ2-3,TRBD2,16
CASSLLGGDTEAFF,TGTGCCAGCAGCCTGCTCGGGGGGGACACTGAAGCTTTCTTT,TRBV2,few,TRBJ1-1,NA,14
CASSFGTDNYGYTF,TGTGCCAGCAGCTTCGGGACAGACAACTATGGCTACACCTTC,TRBV11-2,NA,TRBJ1-2,TRBD1,14
CASSPPGWSGNEQFF,TGTGCCAGCAGCCCCCCCGGGTGGAGCGGGAATGAGCAGTTCTTC,TRBV7-9,once,TRBJ2-1,NA,15
CAWRPLGTYYEQYF,TGTGCCTGGAGGCCTCTCGGGACATACTACGAGCAGTACTTC,TRBV30,once,TRBJ2-7,NA,14
CAWTDRGSYEQYF,TGTGCCTGGACCGACAGGGGATCGTACGAGCAGTACTTC,TRBV30,NA,TRBJ2-7,TRBD1,13
CASSLGLQNIQYF,TGTGCCAGCAGCTTGGGACTCCAAAACATTCAGTACTTC,TRBV7-2,few,TRBJ2-4,NA,13
CATRTGLGTEAFF,TGTGCCACCAGGACAGGGCTGGGCACTGAAGCTTTCTTT,TRBV10-3,NA,TRBJ1-1,TRBD1,13
CASSKAGTAHEAFF,TGTGCCAGCAGTAAGGCCGGGACAGCCCATGAAGCTTTCTTT,TRBV27,NA,TRBJ1-1,TRBD1,14
CASSFSALGTGELFF,TGTGCCAGCAGTTTTTCGGCCCTCGGGACCGGGGAGCTGTTTTTT,TRBV28,NA,TRBJ2-2,NA,15
CASSSSGIQLEQYF,TGTGCCAGCAGTTCAAGCGGGATTCAACTCGAGCAGTACTTC,TRBV7-2,NA,TRBJ2-7,TRBD2,14
CASSVYPGNNEQFF,TGTGCCAGCAGTGTCTACCCGGGGAACAATGAGCAGTTCTTC,TRBV25-1,few,TRBJ2-1,NA,14
CASSLRVPGGDEQFF,TGTGCCAGCAGCTTGAGGGTCCCAGGGGGCGATGAGCAGTTCTTC,TRBV5-6,NA,TRBJ2-1,TRBD1,15
CASSLRGSENTEAFF,TGTGCCAGCAGCTTAAGGGGTTCAGAGAACACTGAAGCTTTCTTT,TRBV11-2,NA,TRBJ1-1,NA,15
CASRPGTADNEQFF,TGTGCCAGCAGGCCCGGGACAGCTGACAATGAGCAGTTCTTC,TRBV28,NA,TRBJ2-1,TRBD1,14
CASSLVDRVEAFF,TGCGCCAGCAGCTTGGTGGACAGGGTAGAAGCTTTCTTT,TRBV5-1,NA,TRBJ1-1,TRBD1,13
CASSLRDYTDTQYF,TGTGCCAGCAGCTTACGGGATTACACAGATACGCAGTATTTT,TRBV7-6,once,TRBJ2-3,NA,14
CAWSVRVEEKLFF,TGTGCCTGGAGTGTCAGGGTAGAAGAAAAACTGTTTTTT,TRBV30,NA,TRBJ1-4,NA,13
CASSYVRGTNTGELFF,TGTGCCAGCAGTTACGTTAGGGGAACGAACACCGGGGAGCTGTTTTTT,TRBV6-6,NA,TRBJ2-2,NA,16
CASSRGRGGTEAFF,TGTGCCAGCAGCCGGGGGAGGGGGGGCACTGAAGCTTTCTTT,TRBV13,few,TRBJ1-1,NA,14
CASSLTLTSGGAADTQYF,TGTGCCAGCAGCTTGACCTTGACTAGCGGGGGGGCCGCAGATACGCAGTATTTT,TRBV5-8,NA,TRBJ2-3,TRBD2,18
CASSLLTGQTSGNTIYF,TGTGCCAGCAGCTTGCTTACTGGACAGACCTCTGGAAACACCATATATTTT,TRBV5-6,NA,TRBJ1-3,NA,17
CASSPGASTDTQYF,TGTGCCAGCAGCCCAGGGGCGAGCACAGATACGCAGTATTTT,TRBV7-7,NA,TRBJ2-3,NA,14
CASSDLAGTSGGADTQYF,TGTGCCAGCAGTGACCTAGCGGGGACTAGCGGGGGCGCAGATACGCAGTATTTT,TRBV6-4,NA,TRBJ2-3,TRBD2,18
CSAPENYGYTF,TGCAGTGCTCCCGAGAACTATGGCTACACCTTC,TRBV20-1,NA,TRBJ1-2,NA,11
CASSLWGSAGLVGTDTQYF,TGTGCCAGCAGTTTATGGGGATCAGCGGGATTAGTTGGCACAGATACGCAGTATTTT,TRBV28,NA,TRBJ2-3,TRBD2,19
CASSLPGFNQPQHF,TGTGCCAGCAGCTTGCCCGGGTTTAATCAGCCCCAGCATTTT,TRBV5-4,NA,TRBJ1-5,NA,14
CASSLSGGGLTYEQYF,TGTGCCAGCAGTTTATCCGGCGGGGGTCTTACCTACGAGCAGTACTTC,TRBV27,NA,TRBJ2-7,TRBD2,16
CASSPGFRDEQFF,TGTGCCAGCAGTCCCGGGTTCCGCGATGAGCAGTTCTTC,TRBV27,NA,TRBJ2-1,NA,13